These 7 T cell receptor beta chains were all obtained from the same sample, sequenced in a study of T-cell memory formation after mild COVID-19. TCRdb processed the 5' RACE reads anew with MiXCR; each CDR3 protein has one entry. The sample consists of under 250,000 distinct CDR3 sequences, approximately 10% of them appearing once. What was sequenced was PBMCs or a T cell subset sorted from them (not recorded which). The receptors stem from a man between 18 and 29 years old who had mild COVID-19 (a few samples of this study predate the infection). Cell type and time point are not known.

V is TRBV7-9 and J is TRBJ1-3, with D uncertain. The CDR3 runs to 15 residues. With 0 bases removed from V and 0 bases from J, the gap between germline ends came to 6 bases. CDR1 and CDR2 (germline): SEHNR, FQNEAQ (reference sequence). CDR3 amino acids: CASSLAGNSGNTIYF. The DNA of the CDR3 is TGTGCCAGCAGCTTAGCTGGGAACTCTGGAAACACCATATATTTT.

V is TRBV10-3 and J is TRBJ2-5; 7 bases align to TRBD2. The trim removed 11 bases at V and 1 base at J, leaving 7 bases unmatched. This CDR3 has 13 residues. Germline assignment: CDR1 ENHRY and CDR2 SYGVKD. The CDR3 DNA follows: TGTGCCTCGCTCCGACTAGCCCAAGAGACCCAGTACTTC. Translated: CASLRLAQETQYF.

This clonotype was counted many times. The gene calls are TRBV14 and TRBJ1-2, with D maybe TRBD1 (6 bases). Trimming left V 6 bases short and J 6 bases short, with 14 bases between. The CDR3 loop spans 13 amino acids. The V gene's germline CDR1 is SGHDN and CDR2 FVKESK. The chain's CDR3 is CASSQRGAHGYTF. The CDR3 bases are TGTGCCAGCAGTCAGCGGGGGGCGCATGGCTACACCTTC.

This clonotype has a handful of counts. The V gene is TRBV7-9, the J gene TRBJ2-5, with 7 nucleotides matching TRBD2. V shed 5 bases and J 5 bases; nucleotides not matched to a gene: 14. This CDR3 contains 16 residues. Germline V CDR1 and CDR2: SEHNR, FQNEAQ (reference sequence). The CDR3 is CASSQYTRAGMETQYF. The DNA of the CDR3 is TGTGCCAGCAGCCAGTACACGAGAGCGGGGATGGAGACCCAGTACTTC.

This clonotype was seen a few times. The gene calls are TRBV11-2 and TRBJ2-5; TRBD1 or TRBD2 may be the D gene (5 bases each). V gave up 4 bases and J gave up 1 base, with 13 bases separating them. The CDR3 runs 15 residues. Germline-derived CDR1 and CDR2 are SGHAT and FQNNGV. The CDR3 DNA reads TGTGCCAGCAGCTCCCTTACGGGGCGCCAAGAGACCCAGTACTTC. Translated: CASSSLTGRQETQYF.

CDR3 DNA: TGTGCCATCAGTGGGGACATTCATGGCTACACCTTC. Translating gives CAISGDIHGYTF. The chain employs TRBV10-3 and TRBJ1-2; a weak D match, TRBD1 (6 bases). The CDR3 length is 12 residues. Germline values: CDR1 ENHRY, CDR2 SYGVKD. V was shortened by 4 bases and J by 6 bases, with 9 bases between the two germline ends.

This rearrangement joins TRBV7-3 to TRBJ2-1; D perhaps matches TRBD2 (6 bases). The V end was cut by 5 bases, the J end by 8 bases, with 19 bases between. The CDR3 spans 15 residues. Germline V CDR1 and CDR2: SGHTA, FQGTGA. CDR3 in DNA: TGTGCCAGCAGCCATACGGGACTGCAAATGTATGAGCAGTTCTTC. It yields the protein CASSHTGLQMYEQFF.